The 3 T cell receptor beta chains in this list originate from one sample, sequenced in a study of T cells in Graves' hyperthyroidism and ophthalmopathy. Researchers amplified the TCR beta CDR3 regions from RNA transcripts. The HTBI primer set was used in a first-round RT-PCR of the TCR CDR3. Via MiXCR, TCRdb re-called the multiplex PCR reads, giving one row per CDR3 protein. The sample carries about 840,000 distinct CDR3 sequences, around 39% recorded once. The sample was blood. The source of these receptors is a man between 18 and 35 years old with Graves' hyperthyroidism.

This clonotype was seen many times. The V and J genes are TRBV19 and TRBJ1-2, with 7 positions matching TRBD1. The trim removed 10 bases at V and 6 bases at J, leaving 17 bases unmatched. This CDR3 comprises 15 residues. Looked up from germline, CDR1 is LNHDA and CDR2 is SQIVND (reference sequence). The CDR3 sequence is CATVGPLTGNHGYTF. CDR3 DNA sequence: TGTGCCACCGTTGGACCTTTGACAGGGAACCATGGCTACACCTTC.

There are many counts of this clonotype. A read error may be the cause here, since a much bigger clone is one base away. The chain links TRBV2 to TRBJ2-2; D gene uncertain. The CDR3 consists of 11 residues. Deletions cut 6 bases from V and 4 bases from J, with 3 bases between. Germline assignment: CDR1 SNHLY and CDR2 FYNNEI. In DNA, the CDR3 is TGTGCCAGCAGGTTCACCGGGGAGCTGTTTTTT. Protein sequence: CASRFTGELFF.

This chain uses TRBV6-6 with TRBJ1-2, with D perhaps TRBD1 (6 bases). CDR1 and CDR2 from the germline V gene are MNHNY and SVGAGI (reference sequence). The CDR3 is made up of 10 amino acids. Trimming left V 10 bases short and J 6 bases short, with 9 bases between. CDR3 nucleotide sequence: TGTGCCACCTCAGGGGATGGCTACACCTTC. Residues: CATSGDGYTF.